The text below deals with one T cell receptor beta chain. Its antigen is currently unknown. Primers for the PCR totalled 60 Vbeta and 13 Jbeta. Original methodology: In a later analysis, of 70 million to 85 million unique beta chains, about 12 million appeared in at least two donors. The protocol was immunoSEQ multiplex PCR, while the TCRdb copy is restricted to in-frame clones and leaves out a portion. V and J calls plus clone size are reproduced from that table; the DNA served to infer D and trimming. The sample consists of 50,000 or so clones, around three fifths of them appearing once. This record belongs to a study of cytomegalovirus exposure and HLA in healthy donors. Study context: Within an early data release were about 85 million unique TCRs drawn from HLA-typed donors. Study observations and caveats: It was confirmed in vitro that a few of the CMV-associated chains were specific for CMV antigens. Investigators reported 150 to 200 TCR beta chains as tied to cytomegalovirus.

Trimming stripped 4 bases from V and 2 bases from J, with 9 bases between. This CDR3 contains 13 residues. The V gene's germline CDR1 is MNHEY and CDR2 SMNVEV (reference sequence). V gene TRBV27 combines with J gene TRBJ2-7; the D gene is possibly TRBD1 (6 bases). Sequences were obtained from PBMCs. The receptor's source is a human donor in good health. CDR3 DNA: TGTGCCAGCAGTTGGGGGACAACCTACGAGCAGTACTTC. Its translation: CASSWGTTYEQYF.